What follows are 21 T cell receptor beta chains derived from one specimen sequenced in a study of shared clonotypes between healthy human individuals. Produced via immunoSEQ multiplex PCR; TCRdb's table is partial and in-frame only. The profile shows some 470,000 clones, 60% to 85% of them singletons. Sequenced input: PBMCs. The receptors come from a woman between 40 and 50 years old in good health. Some clones in this sample may be carry-over from other donors' samples.

Only one count was recorded for this clone. This chain joins TRBV7-9 and TRBJ2-5; D is ambiguous. In germline, CDR1 is SEHNR, CDR2 FQNEAQ (reference sequence). Trimming left V 5 bases short and J 5 bases short, with 9 bases between. The CDR3 has 12 amino acids. The CDR3, as DNA: TGTGCCAGCAGCCCTGTGGAGGAGACCCAGTACTTC. Amino acid sequence: CASSPVEETQYF. The full variable domain, in which reference TRBV7-9 and TRBJ2-5 provide the parts outside the CDR3, is DTGVSQNPRHKITKRGQNVTFRCDPISEHNRLYWYRQTLGQGPEFLTYFQNEAQLEKSRLLSDRFSAERPKGSFSTLEIQRTEQGDSAMYLCASSPVEETQYFGPGTRLLVL.

The chain uses TRBV5-4 and TRBJ2-1; 10 positions agree with TRBD2. CDR1 and CDR2 from the germline V gene are SGHNT and YYREEE (reference sequence). The CDR3 is made up of 13 amino acids. V shed 5 bases and J 12 bases; nucleotides not matched to a gene: 8. CDR3 region: CASSWTSGVGQFF. The CDR3 bases are TGTGCCAGCAGTTGGACTAGCGGAGTCGGGCAGTTCTTC.

The chain has TRBV7-8 and TRBJ2-1; D possibly corresponds to TRBD2 (5 bases). The CDR3 is 14 amino acids. Per germline, CDR1 SGHVS and CDR2 FQNEAQ. V gave up 3 bases and J gave up 5 bases, with 11 bases separating them. Written as DNA, the CDR3 is TGTGCCAGCAGCTTCACAAACGGGGACAATGAGCAGTTCTTC. Translation gives CASSFTNGDNEQFF. Supplemented by reference TRBV7-8 and TRBJ2-1, the full variable domain reads GAGVSQSPRYKVAKRGQDVALRCDPISGHVSLFWYQQALGQGPEFLTYFQNEAQLDKSGLPSDRFFAERPEGSVSTLKIQRTQQEDSAVYLCASSFTNGDNEQFFGPGTRLTVL.

V is TRBV7-3 and J is TRBJ2-2; the D call may be TRBD1 or TRBD2 (5 bases each). Germline loops: CDR1 SGHTA, CDR2 FQGTGA. The CDR3 is 18 residues long. Trimming took off 5 bases at V and 2 bases at J, with 21 bases between the two ends. The CDR3 nucleotides read TGTGCCAGCAGCCGTCCCGGGACCCTGGAGCCAAACACCGGGGAGCTGTTTTTT. It yields the protein CASSRPGTLEPNTGELFF. Drawing the rest from reference TRBV7-3 and TRBJ2-2, the complete variable domain is GAGVSQTPSNKVTEKGKYVELRCDPISGHTALYWYRQSLGQGPEFLIYFQGTGAADDSGLPNDRFFAVRPEGSVSTLKIQRTERGDSAVYLCASSRPGTLEPNTGELFFGEGSRLTVL.

As DNA, the CDR3 is TGTGCCAGTAGACTTCGGGGCAGGGAAGCCTACGAGCAGTACTTC. Translating it yields CASRLRGREAYEQYF. This chain connects TRBV19 to TRBJ2-5; D is tentatively TRBD1 or TRBD2 (5 bases each). The end of the DNA fits TRBJ2-7 better, so the J call may be wrong. This CDR3 has 15 residues. The germline CDR1 and CDR2 sequences are LNHDA and SQIVND (reference sequence).

The chain links TRBV10-1 to TRBJ2-1; maybe TRBD1 (6 bases). Germline V gives CDR1 WNHNN, CDR2 SYGVQD (reference sequence). Trimming left V 4 bases short and J 4 bases short, with 8 bases between. The CDR3 totals 13 residues. The CDR3 region has the DNA TGCGCCAGCAGTGTGGGACAATACAATGAGCAGTTCTTC. This translates into CASSVGQYNEQFF.

The chain carries TRBV10-1 and TRBJ2-7; 10 bases match TRBD2. V lost 3 bases and J lost 2; bases outside the gene matches: 4. Germline-derived CDR1 and CDR2 are WNHNN and SYGVQD (reference sequence). The CDR3 contains 15 residues. This CDR3 is CASSEKREGTYEQYF. The DNA of the CDR3 is TGCGCCAGCAGTGAAAAGCGGGAGGGGACCTACGAGCAGTACTTC.

The rearrangement links TRBV7-8 to TRBJ2-5, with 7 bases fitting TRBD2. J was trimmed by 1 base and V by 2 bases; bases with no gene match: 10. Germline CDR1 and CDR2: SGHVS and FQNEAQ. CDR3 length: 17 residues. CDR3 in amino acids: CASSLRLGGGPQETQYF. The CDR3 coding sequence is TGTGCCAGCAGCTTAAGGCTTGGGGGAGGGCCCCAAGAGACCCAGTACTTC.

The rearrangement joins TRBV4-3 to TRBJ1-3; tentatively, D is TRBD1 (5 bases). From germline, CDR1 is LGHNA and CDR2 YSLEER. Between the trimmed V and J ends, which lost 2 bases and 0 bases, there was a span of 11 bases. This CDR3 has 16 residues. In DNA, the CDR3 is TGCGCCAGCAGCCAATTACGGACAAACTCTGGAAACACCATATATTTT. Translation gives CASSQLRTNSGNTIYF.

This chain joins TRBV10-3 and TRBJ2-2; 7 positions match TRBD1. From germline, CDR1 is ENHRY and CDR2 SYGVKD. The CDR3 totals 14 residues. V was clipped by 6 bases and J by 7 bases; unmatched bases: 8. CDR3 sequence (DNA): TGTGCCATCAGCCTCGACAGGGCAATCGGGGAGCTGTTTTTT. Protein product: CAISLDRAIGELFF.

The chain uses TRBV7-2 and TRBJ2-5; D may match TRBD1 or TRBD2 (5 bases each). Germline V gene lookup returns CDR1 SGHTA and CDR2 FQGNSA. The length of the CDR3 is 14 residues. The V and J ends lost 4 bases and 4 bases respectively, with 13 bases between them. The CDR3 DNA follows: TGTGCCAGCAGCTGGGGTAGAGGGGCAGAGACCCAGTACTTC. The encoded protein is CASSWGRGAETQYF.

The chain has TRBV7-2 and TRBJ2-1, with D perhaps TRBD2 (5 bases). V lost 4 bases, J lost 6 bases, and 16 bases lay in between. The CDR3 extends over 15 amino acids. CDR1 and CDR2 from the germline V gene are SGHTA and FQGNSA. CDR3 amino acids: CASSSYDYTFNEQFF. The CDR3 DNA sequence: TGTGCCAGCAGCTCCTACGACTATACATTCAATGAGCAGTTCTTC.

V is TRBV5-1 and J is TRBJ2-2, with D perhaps TRBD2 (5 bases). V was pared by 6 bases and J by 7 bases, with 19 bases between. Per the germline V gene, CDR1 is SGHRS and CDR2 is YFSETQ. The CDR3 covers 15 residues. The CDR3 nucleotides read TGCGCCAGCAAATCCTTAACGCCCGAGGGCGGGGAGCTGTTTTTT. This codes for CASKSLTPEGGELFF.

The chain uses TRBV18 and TRBJ1-4, with TRBD1 matching 8 bases. V dropped 1 base and J dropped 8; count of bases not matched to a gene: 6. The CDR3 consists of 15 residues. Germline V gene sequence: CDR1 KGHSH, CDR2 LQKENI. CDR3 amino acids: CASSPLGQAREKLFF. The CDR3, as DNA: TGTGCCAGCTCACCACTGGGACAGGCTCGAGAAAAACTGTTTTTT. The full variable domain, with the rest looked up from reference TRBV18 and TRBJ1-4, is NAGVMQNPRHLVRRRGQEARLRCSPMKGHSHVYWYRQLPEEGLKFMVYLQKENIIDESGMPKERFSAEFPKEGPSILRIQQVVRGDSAAYFCASSPLGQAREKLFFGSGTQLSVL.

V usage is TRBV29-1 and J usage is TRBJ2-5, with TRBD2 identical over 10 bases. Per the germline V gene, CDR1 is SQVTM and CDR2 is ANQGSEA. The CDR3 sequence is 13 residues long. Trimming cost V 3 bases and J 6 bases; bases outside gene matches: 4. The CDR3 reads CSVEPSGSKTQYF. The CDR3, as DNA: TGCAGCGTTGAGCCTAGCGGGAGTAAGACCCAGTACTTC.

The genes are TRBV28 and TRBJ1-3, with 11 nucleotides matching TRBD1. The germline CDR1 and CDR2 sequences are MDHEN and SYDVKM. This CDR3 contains 15 residues. Trimming removed 4 bases from V and 9 bases from J; junction bases left unmatched: 8. In nucleotides, the CDR3 is TGTGCCAGCAGTTCGCCGGGACAGGGGGTGGGCACCATATATTTT. Protein sequence: CASSSPGQGVGTIYF. Combining the CDR3 with reference TRBV28 and TRBJ1-3 gives the whole variable domain DVKVTQSSRYLVKRTGEKVFLECVQDMDHENMFWYRQDPGLGLRLIYFSYDVKMKEKGDIPEGYSVSREKKERFSLILESASTNQTSMYLCASSSPGQGVGTIYFGEGSWLTVV.

The chain has TRBV19 and TRBJ2-5, with D unclear. The CDR3 runs to 13 residues. Per the germline V gene, CDR1 is LNHDA and CDR2 is SQIVND (reference sequence). The germline V and J ends were trimmed by 3 bases and 5 bases, with 10 bases remaining between them. Here the CDR3 reads CASSIVSFETQYF. CDR3 coding DNA: TGTGCCAGTAGTATTGTTAGCTTTGAGACCCAGTACTTC.

This chain links TRBV28 with TRBJ1-1, with D unresolved. The CDR3 is 13 residues long. Germline-derived CDR1 and CDR2 are MDHEN and SYDVKM. The V and J ends lost 4 bases and 6 bases respectively, with 12 bases between them. The DNA for the CDR3 is TGTGCCAGCAGTTCCCCCTCGTCGGCTGAAGCTTTCTTT. Protein product: CASSSPSSAEAFF. The variable domain in full, completed from reference TRBV28 and TRBJ1-1, reads DVKVTQSSRYLVKRTGEKVFLECVQDMDHENMFWYRQDPGLGLRLIYFSYDVKMKEKGDIPEGYSVSREKKERFSLILESASTNQTSMYLCASSSPSSAEAFFGQGTRLTVV.

This clone was seen once. The V gene is TRBV7-9, the J gene TRBJ2-2; a weak D match, TRBD1 (6 bases). Germline loops: CDR1 SEHNR, CDR2 FQNEAQ (reference sequence). The CDR3 runs 17 residues. The ends were cut back, 5 bases at V and 2 bases at J, with 18 bases in the middle. The CDR3 loop is CASSHKRGSPNTGELFF. Written as DNA, the CDR3 is TGTGCCAGCAGCCACAAGAGGGGGAGCCCAAACACCGGGGAGCTGTTTTTT.

The chain joins TRBV7-9 to TRBJ1-2; D gene ambiguous. Germline values: CDR1 SEHNR, CDR2 FQNEAQ (reference sequence). The V gene lost 7 bases and the J gene lost 4 bases, with 16 bases spanning the gap. CDR3 length: 14 residues. Here the CDR3 reads CASIDGWKGYGYTF. CDR3 nucleotide sequence: TGTGCCAGCATCGACGGGTGGAAGGGCTATGGCTACACCTTC. The full variable domain, completed using reference TRBV7-9 and TRBJ1-2, is DTGVSQNPRHKITKRGQNVTFRCDPISEHNRLYWYRQTLGQGPEFLTYFQNEAQLEKSRLLSDRFSAERPKGSFSTLEIQRTEQGDSAMYLCASIDGWKGYGYTFGSGTRLTVV.

Regarding this clone: No conserved phenylalanine or tryptophan ends this CDR3, so it is likely a read error. No DNA is shown, since the ends of the CDR3 on it are uncertain; the CDR3 is the one TCRdb lists. The chain is built from TRBV5-3 and TRBJ2-7; the table's D call of TRBD2 was not tested on the DNA. TRBV5-3 is sorted into the ORF group, with uncertain function. With termini counted, the CDR3 has 10 amino acids. CDR3 sequence reads: CARSFGLGRI.